The following is a TCR beta chain sequence with its context. These data belong to a study of T cell changes during pregnancy in multiple sclerosis. Repertoires were generated with immunoSEQ multiplex PCR, while TCRdb's copy carries only in-frame clones and drops some. The data show 130,000 or so clones, roughly 96% seen once. Trimming stripped 3 bases from V and 0 bases from J, with 14 bases between. CDR3 length equals 16 residues. Material: peripheral blood, obtained after pregnancy. The TCR originated in a female donor with multiple sclerosis, enrolled in a pregnancy study. This chain links TRBV23-1 with TRBJ1-2; D unresolved. TRBV23-1 is assigned to the ORF class and has an uncertain function. The CDR3 bases are TGCGCCAGCAGTCATAAGCTAACTCCTGCTAACTATGGCTACACCTTC. This sequence encodes CASSHKLTPANYGYTF.